Presented here are 18 T cell receptor beta chains from one specimen sequenced in a study of long-term antiretroviral therapy in people with HIV. Running of the v3.0 immunoSEQ assay took place at survey level. Generated by immunoSEQ multiplex PCR, the TCRdb table keeps only in-frame clones and is missing some. The data contain 20,000 to 30,000 clones, around 85% of them singletons. Specimen: unsorted PBMCs, collected 4.7 to 5 years after starting antiretroviral therapy. These receptors came from a man between 40 and 49 years old with HIV.

The CDR3 here is CASSLAPIAKNIQYF. Written as DNA, the CDR3 is TGTGCCAGCAGCTTGGCACCTATAGCCAAAAACATTCAGTACTTC. The genes are TRBV7-8 and TRBJ2-4; D not certain. CDR1 and CDR2 (germline): SGHVS, FQNEAQ. The V and J ends lost 3 bases and 0 bases respectively, with 9 bases between them. This CDR3 region has 15 residues.

The chain links TRBV6-5 to TRBJ1-2; possibly TRBD1 for D (5 bases). CDR1 and CDR2 (germline): MNHEY, SVGAGI. The CDR3 extends over 14 amino acids. V lost 0 bases, J lost 6 bases, and 11 bases lay in between. The CDR3 loop is CASSYSPGGDGYTF. For the CDR3, the DNA is TGTGCCAGCAGTTACTCCCCCGGGGGGGATGGCTACACCTTC.

The chain uses TRBV5-1 and TRBJ2-5; 9 bases agree with TRBD1. Germline lookup yields CDR1 SGHRS and CDR2 YFSETQ. The CDR3 has 15 residues. The ends lost 3 bases at V and 5 bases at J; junction bases unmatched: 8. DNA for the CDR3: TGCGCCAGCAGCTCAACGGGACAGGGAGGTGAGACCCAGTACTTC. It encodes CASSSTGQGGETQYF.

As DNA, the CDR3 is TGCGCCAGCACCCCGACTAGCGGTTCCTACAATGAGCAGTTCTTC. The encoded protein is CASTPTSGSYNEQFF. The gene calls are TRBV10-2 and TRBJ2-1; 9 nucleotides line up with TRBD2. CDR1 and CDR2 from the germline V gene are WSHSY and SAAADI. V shed 7 bases and J 1 base; nucleotides not matched to a gene: 5. The CDR3 length is 15 residues.

This chain links TRBV5-1 with TRBJ2-1; 14 nucleotides agree with TRBD2. Trimming took 0 bases from V and 5 from J; bases not matched to a gene: 10. Germline V gene data show CDR1 as SGHRS and CDR2 as YFSETQ. This CDR3 has 19 amino acids. The CDR3 coding sequence is TGCGCCAGCAGCTTGGTTCCTGGACTAGCGGGAGGAGGTGACAATGAGCAGTTCTTC. Translated, it gives CASSLVPGLAGGGDNEQFF.

A word on this clone: At one of its ends the junction is not consistent with the germline gene, which may arise from a read error. The chain combines TRBV6-5 with TRBJ2-2, with D tentatively TRBD1 (7 bases). CDR1 is MNHEY, CDR2 SVGAGI, per germline. CDR3 length equals 15 residues. The CDR3 sequence is CASSPGGSRTGEPFF. DNA of the CDR3: TGTGCCAGCAGCCCAGGGGGGAGTAGGACCGGGGAGCCGTTTTTT.

By sample share, this clone is large. Different DNA sequences within this sample yield the same CDR3. This rearrangement joins TRBV20-1 to TRBJ2-7; D is unresolved. Looked up from germline, CDR1 is DFQATT and CDR2 is SNEGSKA (reference sequence). The V end was cut by 3 bases, the J end by 5 bases, with 5 bases between. CDR3 size: 10 residues. CDR3 sequence (DNA): TGCAGTGCTAGTGACCACGAGCAGTACTTC. Protein: CSASDHEQYF.

The rearrangement links TRBV10-3 to TRBJ2-3; 7 positions agree with TRBD2. This CDR3 spans 15 amino acids. V was clipped by 3 bases and J by 8 bases; unmatched bases: 11. Germline V gives CDR1 ENHRY, CDR2 SYGVKD. The CDR3 nucleotides read TGTGCCATCAGTGAAGGCGGGGGAGGAGGAGGTACGCAGTATTTT. This gives the protein CAISEGGGGGGTQYF.

CDR3 in DNA: TGTGCCTGCACTAAAGCGGGAGTCCGTCAAGAGACCCAGTACTTC. It translates to CACTKAGVRQETQYF. V and J are TRBV30 and TRBJ2-5; 8 nucleotides line up with TRBD2. The CDR3 is 15 residues long. V was clipped by 6 bases and J by 2 bases; unmatched bases: 11. Germline V gene data show CDR1 as GTSNPN and CDR2 as SVGIG (reference sequence). The full variable domain, in which reference TRBV30 and TRBJ2-5 provide the parts outside the CDR3, is SQTIHQWPATLVQPVGSPLSLECTVEGTSNPNLYWYRQAAGRGLQLLFYSVGIGQISSEVPQNLSASRPQDRQFILSSKKLLLSDSGFYLCACTKAGVRQETQYFGPGTRLLVL.

The rearrangement links TRBV10-3 to TRBJ2-5, with 8 bases that match TRBD2. V was clipped by 2 bases and J by 4 bases; unmatched bases: 3. The length of the CDR3 is 14 residues. The germline V gene has CDR1 ENHRY and CDR2 SYGVKD. The CDR3 loop is CAISEAGGPETQYF. CDR3 DNA sequence: TGTGCCATCAGTGAGGCGGGGGGCCCAGAGACCCAGTACTTC.

The chain carries TRBV10-3 and TRBJ2-2, with TRBD1 as a possible D gene (6 bases). CDR3 size: 13 residues. CDR1 and CDR2 from the germline V gene are ENHRY and SYGVKD. The V and J ends lost 9 bases and 3 bases respectively, with 11 bases between them. CDR3 DNA sequence: TGTGCCATTCACAGGGTCGACACCGGGGAGCTGTTTTTT. Its protein product is CAIHRVDTGELFF.

This rearrangement joins TRBV13 to TRBJ2-1; 13 bases line up with TRBD2. Germline values: CDR1 PRHDT, CDR2 FYEKMQ (reference sequence). V dropped 5 bases and J dropped 9; count of bases not matched to a gene: 13. The CDR3 is 17 residues long. CDR3 amino acids: CASSPSYGTSGNVEQFF. In DNA form, the CDR3 reads TGTGCCAGCAGCCCCTCATATGGGACTAGCGGGAATGTTGAGCAGTTCTTC.

The chain employs TRBV6-1 and TRBJ1-1; 7 bases line up with TRBD1. The CDR3 consists of 14 residues. Germline lookup yields CDR1 MNHNS and CDR2 SASEGT. Losses at the gene ends were 6 bases for V and 0 bases for J; bases not matched to a gene: 4. CDR3 loop: CASRNDRVNTEAFF. The CDR3 DNA follows: TGTGCCAGCAGGAACGACAGGGTGAACACTGAAGCTTTCTTT.

This rearrangement joins TRBV9 to TRBJ2-3, with TRBD2 matching over 9 bases. CDR1 is SGDLS and CDR2 is YYNGEE in the germline V gene. Trimming cost V 0 bases and J 2 bases; bases outside gene matches: 7. The CDR3 has 17 amino acids. CDR3 DNA: TGTGCCAGCAGCGTAGGGGTAGCGGGAGTCAACACAGATACGCAGTATTTT. Residues: CASSVGVAGVNTDTQYF.

V and J are TRBV11-2 and TRBJ1-4; TRBD1 agrees at 8 bases. Germline CDR1 SGHAT, CDR2 FQNNGV. The ends lost 5 bases at V and 8 bases at J; junction bases unmatched: 13. CDR3 length: 16 residues. CDR3 loop: CASSAGQAIIGEKLFF. CDR3 DNA sequence: TGTGCCAGCAGCGCGGGACAGGCGATAATAGGGGAAAAACTGTTTTTT.

The V gene is TRBV7-9, the J gene TRBJ2-4; D possibly matches TRBD1 or TRBD2 (5 bases each). The germline gives CDR1 SEHNR, CDR2 FQNEAQ (reference sequence). The CDR3 runs to 14 residues. V gave up 5 bases and J gave up 8 bases, with 16 bases separating them. The CDR3 sequence: CASSGGGQGYIQYF. In DNA, the CDR3 is TGTGCCAGCAGCGGGGGTGGGCAGGGATACATTCAGTACTTC.

The gene calls are TRBV28 and TRBJ2-1; 7 nucleotides line up with TRBD1. J gave up 9 bases and V 5 bases, and 13 bases lay outside the gene matches. The CDR3 is made up of 15 amino acids. The germline V gene has CDR1 MDHEN and CDR2 SYDVKM. This CDR3 reads CASSQPDRRTLEQFF. Written as DNA, the CDR3 is TGTGCCAGCAGTCAACCGGACAGGCGTACGCTTGAGCAGTTCTTC. The full variable domain, rest sourced from reference TRBV28 and TRBJ2-1, is DVKVTQSSRYLVKRTGEKVFLECVQDMDHENMFWYRQDPGLGLRLIYFSYDVKMKEKGDIPEGYSVSREKKERFSLILESASTNQTSMYLCASSQPDRRTLEQFFGPGTRLTVL.

The rearrangement uses TRBV11-2 and TRBJ2-7; 7 nucleotides line up with TRBD2. Germline V gene data show CDR1 as SGHAT and CDR2 as FQNNGV. Trimming at V came to 1 base and at J to 4 bases, leaving 7 bases not matched to a gene. The CDR3 covers 15 residues. CDR3 DNA: TGTGCCAGCAGCTTAGTGGCTAGCGGAGTTTACGAGCAGTACTTC. Amino acids: CASSLVASGVYEQYF.